This TCR beta chain is from a study of T cells in Graves' hyperthyroidism and ophthalmopathy. General study points: Model predictions of ophthalmopathy came a median approximately 6.2 months before onset. From stable hyperthyroidism, ophthalmopathy was separated by a 13 V-J model.

Amplification of TCR beta CDR3 regions was performed using RNA transcripts as template. The HTBI primer set was used in a first-round RT-PCR of the TCR CDR3. A single record per CDR3 protein comes from TCRdb applying MiXCR to the multiplex PCR reads. Here the sample spans some 550,000 distinct CDR3 sequences, 16% being singletons. The CDR3 covers 17 residues. The V gene end was trimmed by 4 bases and the J gene end by 7 bases; junction bases not matched to a gene: 17. From germline, CDR1 is SGHRS and CDR2 YFSETQ. In the ophthalmopathy cohort, Clinical Activity Score was at least 3, NOSPECS grade at least 4, and duration under 3 months. Fresh peripheral blood, more than 9 ml, yielded the PBMCs. This clonotype was counted only a few times. Antigen unknown.

The chain carries TRBV5-1 and TRBJ2-1, with TRBD2 matching 7 bases. Sequenced sample: blood. The origin of this receptor is a woman aged 40 to 50 with Graves' ophthalmopathy. CDR3 bases: TGCGCCAGCAGCCCTACGGTGATAGCGGGCGCCTCTAATGAGCAGTTCTTC. Translated: CASSPTVIAGASNEQFF. The full variable domain, in which reference TRBV5-1 and TRBJ2-1 provide the parts outside the CDR3, is KAGVTQTPRYLIKTRGQQVTLSCSPISGHRSVSWYQQTPGQGLQFLFEYFSETQRNKGNFPGRFSGRQFSNSRSEMNVSTLELGDSALYLCASSPTVIAGASNEQFFGPGTRLTVL.